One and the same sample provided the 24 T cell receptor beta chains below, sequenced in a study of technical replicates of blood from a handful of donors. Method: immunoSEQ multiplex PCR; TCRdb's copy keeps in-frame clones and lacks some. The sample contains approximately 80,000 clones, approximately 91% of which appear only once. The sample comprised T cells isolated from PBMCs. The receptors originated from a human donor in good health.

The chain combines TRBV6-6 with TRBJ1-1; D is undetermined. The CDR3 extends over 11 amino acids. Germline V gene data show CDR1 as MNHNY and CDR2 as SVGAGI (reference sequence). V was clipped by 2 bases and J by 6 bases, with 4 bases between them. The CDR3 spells CASSYAAEAFF. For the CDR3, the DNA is TGTGCCAGCAGTTACGCAGCTGAAGCTTTCTTT.

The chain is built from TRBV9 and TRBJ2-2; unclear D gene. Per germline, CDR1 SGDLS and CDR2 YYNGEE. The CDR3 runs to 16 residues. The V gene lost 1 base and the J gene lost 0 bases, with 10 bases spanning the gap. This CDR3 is CASSVQSGTNTGELFF. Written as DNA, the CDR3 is TGTGCCAGCAGCGTACAGTCAGGCACGAACACCGGGGAGCTGTTTTTT.

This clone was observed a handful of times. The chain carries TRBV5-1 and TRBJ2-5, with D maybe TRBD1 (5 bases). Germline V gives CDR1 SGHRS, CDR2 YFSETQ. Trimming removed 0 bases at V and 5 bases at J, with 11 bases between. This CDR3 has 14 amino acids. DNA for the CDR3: TGCGCCAGCAGCTTGGAAGGGGAAGGGGAGACCCAGTACTTC. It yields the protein CASSLEGEGETQYF.

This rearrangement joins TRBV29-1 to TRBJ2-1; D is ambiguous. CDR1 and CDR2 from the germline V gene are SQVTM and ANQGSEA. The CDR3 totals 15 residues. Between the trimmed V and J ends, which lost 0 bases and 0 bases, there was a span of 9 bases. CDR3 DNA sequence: TGCAGCGTTGAAGAGTTGCCCAGCTCCTACAATGAGCAGTTCTTC. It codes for CSVEELPSSYNEQFF.

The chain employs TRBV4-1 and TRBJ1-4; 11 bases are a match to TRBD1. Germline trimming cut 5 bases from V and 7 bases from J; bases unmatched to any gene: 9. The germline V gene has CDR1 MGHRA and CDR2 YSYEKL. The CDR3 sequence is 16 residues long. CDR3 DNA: TGCGCCAGCAGCGGACAGGGGGCGCCTCCCAGTGAAAAACTGTTTTTT. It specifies CASSGQGAPPSEKLFF.

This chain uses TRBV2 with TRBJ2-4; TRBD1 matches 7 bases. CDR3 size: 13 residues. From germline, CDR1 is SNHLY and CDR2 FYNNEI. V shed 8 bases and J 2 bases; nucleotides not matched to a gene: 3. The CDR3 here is CASHRGTKNIQYF. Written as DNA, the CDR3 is TGTGCCAGCCACAGGGGAACCAAAAACATTCAGTACTTC.

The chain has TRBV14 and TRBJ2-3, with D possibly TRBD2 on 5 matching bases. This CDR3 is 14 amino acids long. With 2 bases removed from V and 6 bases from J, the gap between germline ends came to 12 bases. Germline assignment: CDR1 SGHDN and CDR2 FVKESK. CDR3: CASSQSGRGDTQYF. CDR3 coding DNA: TGTGCCAGCAGCCAAAGTGGGAGAGGTGATACGCAGTATTTT.

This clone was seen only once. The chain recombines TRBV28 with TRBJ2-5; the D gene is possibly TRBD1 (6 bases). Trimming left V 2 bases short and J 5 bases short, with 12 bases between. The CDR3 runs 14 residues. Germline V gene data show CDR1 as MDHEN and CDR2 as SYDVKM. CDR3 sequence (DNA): TGTGCCAGCAGTTTAATTACAGGGACCGAGACCCAGTACTTC. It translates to CASSLITGTETQYF.

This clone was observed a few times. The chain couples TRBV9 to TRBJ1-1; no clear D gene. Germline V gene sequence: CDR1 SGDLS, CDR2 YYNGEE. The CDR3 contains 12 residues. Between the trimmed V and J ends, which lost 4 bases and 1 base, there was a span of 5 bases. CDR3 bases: TGTGCCAGCAGCCGACAGAACACTGAAGCTTTCTTT. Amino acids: CASSRQNTEAFF.

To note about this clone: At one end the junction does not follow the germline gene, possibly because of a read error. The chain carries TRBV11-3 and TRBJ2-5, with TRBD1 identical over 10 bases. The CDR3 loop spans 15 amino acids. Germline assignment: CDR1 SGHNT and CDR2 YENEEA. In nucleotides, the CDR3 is TGTGCCAGCAGCTCGTGGGGGGGGACAGGGGAGATCCAGTACTTC. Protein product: CASSSWGGTGEIQYF.

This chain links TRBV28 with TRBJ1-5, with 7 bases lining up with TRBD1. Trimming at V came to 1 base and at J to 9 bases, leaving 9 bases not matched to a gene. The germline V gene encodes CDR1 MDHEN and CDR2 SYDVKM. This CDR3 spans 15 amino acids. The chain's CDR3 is CASSLLDRAIGPQHF. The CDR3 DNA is TGTGCCAGCAGTTTATTAGACAGGGCCATCGGGCCCCAGCATTTT.

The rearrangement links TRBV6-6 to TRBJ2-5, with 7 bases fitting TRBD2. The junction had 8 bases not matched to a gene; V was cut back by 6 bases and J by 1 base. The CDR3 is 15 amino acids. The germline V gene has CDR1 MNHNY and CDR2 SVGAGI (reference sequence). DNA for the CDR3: TGTGCCAGCAGGCCGTCCGGGGGGAGCCAAGAGACCCAGTACTTC. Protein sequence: CASRPSGGSQETQYF.

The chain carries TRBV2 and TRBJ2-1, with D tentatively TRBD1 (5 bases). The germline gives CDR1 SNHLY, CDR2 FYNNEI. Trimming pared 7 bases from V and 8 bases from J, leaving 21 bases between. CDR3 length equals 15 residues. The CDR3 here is CASMLRVVSNDEQFF. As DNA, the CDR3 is TGTGCCAGCATGCTCAGGGTTGTCTCAAATGATGAGCAGTTCTTC.

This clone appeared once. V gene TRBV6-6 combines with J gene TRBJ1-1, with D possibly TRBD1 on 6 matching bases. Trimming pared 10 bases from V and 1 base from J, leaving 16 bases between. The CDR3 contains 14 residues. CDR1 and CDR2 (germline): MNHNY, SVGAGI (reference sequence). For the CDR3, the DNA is TGTGCCACTAGAACAGGGTTCCCGAACACTGAAGCTTTCTTT. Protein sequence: CATRTGFPNTEAFF.

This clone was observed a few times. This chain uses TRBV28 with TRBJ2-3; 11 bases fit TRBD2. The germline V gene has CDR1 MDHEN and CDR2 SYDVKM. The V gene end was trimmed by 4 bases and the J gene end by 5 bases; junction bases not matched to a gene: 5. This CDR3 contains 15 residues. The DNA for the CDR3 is TGTGCCAGCAGTTACCTAGCGGGAGGTGGAGATACGCAGTATTTT. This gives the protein CASSYLAGGGDTQYF.

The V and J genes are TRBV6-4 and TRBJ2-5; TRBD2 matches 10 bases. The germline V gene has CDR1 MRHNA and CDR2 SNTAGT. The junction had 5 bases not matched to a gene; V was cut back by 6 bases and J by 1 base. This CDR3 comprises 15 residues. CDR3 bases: TGTGCCAGCAGACGGACTAGCGGTAGCCAAGAGACCCAGTACTTC. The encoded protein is CASRRTSGSQETQYF.

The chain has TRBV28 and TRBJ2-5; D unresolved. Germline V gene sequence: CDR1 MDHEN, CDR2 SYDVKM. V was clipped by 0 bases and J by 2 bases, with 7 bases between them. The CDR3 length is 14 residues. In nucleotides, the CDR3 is TGTGCCAGCAGTTTATGGTCCAGACAAGAGACCCAGTACTTC. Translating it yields CASSLWSRQETQYF.

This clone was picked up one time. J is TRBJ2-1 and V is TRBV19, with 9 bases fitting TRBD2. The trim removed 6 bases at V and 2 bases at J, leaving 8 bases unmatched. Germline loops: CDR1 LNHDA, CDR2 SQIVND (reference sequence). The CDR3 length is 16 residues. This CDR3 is CASSKGGRATYNEQFF. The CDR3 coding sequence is TGTGCCAGTAGCAAAGGCGGGAGGGCCACCTACAATGAGCAGTTCTTC.

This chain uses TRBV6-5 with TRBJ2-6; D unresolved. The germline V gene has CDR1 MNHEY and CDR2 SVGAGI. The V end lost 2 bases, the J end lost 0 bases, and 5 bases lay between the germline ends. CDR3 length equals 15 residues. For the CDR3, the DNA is TGTGCCAGCAGTTACGCGGTCTCTGGGGCCAACGTCCTGACTTTC. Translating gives CASSYAVSGANVLTF.

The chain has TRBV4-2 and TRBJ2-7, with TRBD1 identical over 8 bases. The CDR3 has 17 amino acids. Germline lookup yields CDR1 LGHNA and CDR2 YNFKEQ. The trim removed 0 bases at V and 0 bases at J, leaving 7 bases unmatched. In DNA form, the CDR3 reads TGTGCCAGCAGCCAAGAAGGGCGGGACAGGAGCTCCTACGAGCAGTACTTC. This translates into CASSQEGRDRSSYEQYF.

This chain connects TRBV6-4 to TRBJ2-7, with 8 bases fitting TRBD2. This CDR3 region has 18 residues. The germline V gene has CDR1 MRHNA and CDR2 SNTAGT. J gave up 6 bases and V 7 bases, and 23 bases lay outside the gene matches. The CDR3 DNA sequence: TGTGCCAGCACTTCCAGGGCCCGAGGAGGGACTAGATTCTGCGAGCAGTACTTC. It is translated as CASTSRARGGTRFCEQYF.

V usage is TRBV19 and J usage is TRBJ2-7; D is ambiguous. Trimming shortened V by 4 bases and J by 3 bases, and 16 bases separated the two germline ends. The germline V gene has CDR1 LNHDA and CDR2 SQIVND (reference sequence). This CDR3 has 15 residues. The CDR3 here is CASSSLESVGYEQYF. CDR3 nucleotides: TGTGCCAGTAGTAGCTTAGAAAGCGTAGGCTACGAGCAGTACTTC.

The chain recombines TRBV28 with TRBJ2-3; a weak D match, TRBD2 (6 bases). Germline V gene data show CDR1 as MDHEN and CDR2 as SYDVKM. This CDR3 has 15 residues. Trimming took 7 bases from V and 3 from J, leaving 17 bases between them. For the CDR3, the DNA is TGTGCCAGCACTATGACTAGGGGTAAAACAGATACGCAGTATTTT. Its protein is CASTMTRGKTDTQYF.

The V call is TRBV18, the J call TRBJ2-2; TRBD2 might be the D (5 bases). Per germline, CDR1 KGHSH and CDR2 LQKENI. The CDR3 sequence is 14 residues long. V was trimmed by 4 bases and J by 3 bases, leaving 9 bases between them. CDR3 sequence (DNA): TGTGCCAGCTCACTAGCGAAAGACACCGGGGAGCTGTTTTTT. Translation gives CASSLAKDTGELFF.